A selection of T cell receptor beta chains follows, all from one sample in a study of Ad26.COV2.S vaccination and SARS-CoV-2 variants. Sequencing used immunoSEQ multiplex PCR; TCRdb keeps in-frame clones, though not all of them. The sample has about 480,000 clones, around nine tenths seen once; the top ten hold around 13%. The source was peripheral blood, collected in a trial of Ad26.COV2.S vaccine versus placebo. The receptors shown here come from a person between 18 and 59 years old who received the Ad26.COV2.S COVID-19 vaccine or a placebo. CDR3s include the opening cysteine and the closing phenylalanine or tryptophan. A D gene is named only where the DNA matches it firmly. A clone size is listed for some rows: how often the clone was seen (once, few, many), or a class if it is expanded.

v_gene,d_gene,j_gene,abundance,CDR3aa,CDR3nt
TRBV28,TRBD2,TRBJ2-3,NA,CASTQAGTSGMGQYF,TGTGCCAGCACCCAGGCCGGGACTAGCGGTATGGGGCAGTATTTT
TRBV19,NA,TRBJ1-2,NA,CASSHSALTTSYGYTF,TGTGCCAGTAGCCATTCGGCCCTCACCACCTCCTATGGCTACACCTTC
TRBV5-1,NA,TRBJ2-7,NA,CASSDSYEQYF,TGCGCCAGCAGCGACTCCTACGAGCAGTACTTC
TRBV3-1/TRBV3-2,NA,TRBJ1-4,NA,CASSRLGGEKLFF,TGTGCCAGCAGCCGGCTTGGGGGGGAAAAACTGTTTTTT
TRBV24-1,NA,TRBJ1-1,few,CATSKGDTEAFF,TGTGCCACCAGTAAGGGGGACACTGAAGCTTTCTTT
TRBV9,NA,TRBJ2-3,NA,CASSGPSDTQYF,TGTGCCAGCAGCGGCCCTTCAGATACGCAGTATTTT
TRBV23-1,TRBD1,TRBJ2-2,NA,CASSLGQGTMGELFF,TGCGCCAGCAGTCTGGGACAGGGAACTATGGGGGAGCTGTTTTTT
TRBV6-1,TRBD1,TRBJ2-3,NA,CASSEKGGWGTQYF,TGTGCCAGCAGTGAGAAAGGGGGCTGGGGTACGCAGTATTTT
TRBV29-1,TRBD2,TRBJ2-3,once,CSAKTSGRDTQYF,TGCAGCGCGAAGACTAGCGGGAGGGATACGCAGTATTTT
TRBV7-3,NA,TRBJ1-4,NA,CASSLGVQGNEKLFF,TGTGCCAGCAGCTTAGGAGTACAGGGTAATGAAAAACTGTTTTTT
TRBV7-9,TRBD1,TRBJ1-1,NA,CASSATGGTEAFF,TGTGCCAGCAGCGCAACAGGGGGCACTGAAGCTTTCTTT
TRBV5-6,NA,TRBJ2-7,once,CASSLGPGFSYEQYF,TGTGCCAGCAGCTTGGGGCCAGGGTTCTCCTACGAGCAGTACTTC
TRBV30,NA,TRBJ1-3,NA,CAWSPSLFSGNTIYF,TGTGCCTGGAGTCCTTCGCTCTTCTCTGGAAACACCATATATTTT